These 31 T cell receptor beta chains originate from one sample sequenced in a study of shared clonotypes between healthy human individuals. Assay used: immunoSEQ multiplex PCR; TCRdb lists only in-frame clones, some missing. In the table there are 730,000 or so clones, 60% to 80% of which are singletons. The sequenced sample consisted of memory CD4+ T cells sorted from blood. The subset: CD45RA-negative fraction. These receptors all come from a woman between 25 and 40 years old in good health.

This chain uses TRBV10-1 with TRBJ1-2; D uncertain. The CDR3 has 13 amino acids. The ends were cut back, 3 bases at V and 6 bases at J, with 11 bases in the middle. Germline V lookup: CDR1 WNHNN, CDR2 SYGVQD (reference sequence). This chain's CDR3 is CASSEARLHGYTF. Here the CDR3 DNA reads TGCGCCAGCAGTGAAGCCAGGCTCCATGGCTACACCTTC.

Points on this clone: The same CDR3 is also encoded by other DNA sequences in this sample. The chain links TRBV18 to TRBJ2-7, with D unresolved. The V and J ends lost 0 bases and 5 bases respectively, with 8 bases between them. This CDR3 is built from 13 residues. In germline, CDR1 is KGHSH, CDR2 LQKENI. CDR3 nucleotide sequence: TGTGCCAGCTCACCACCGCCAGGACACGAGCAGTACTTC. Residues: CASSPPPGHEQYF.

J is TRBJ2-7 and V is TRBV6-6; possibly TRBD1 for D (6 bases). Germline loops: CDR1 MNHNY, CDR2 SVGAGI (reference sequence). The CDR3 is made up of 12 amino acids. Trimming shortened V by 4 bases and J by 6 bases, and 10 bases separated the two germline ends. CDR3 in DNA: TGTGCCAGCAGTTCACAAGGGGGCGAGCAGTACTTC. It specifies CASSSQGGEQYF.

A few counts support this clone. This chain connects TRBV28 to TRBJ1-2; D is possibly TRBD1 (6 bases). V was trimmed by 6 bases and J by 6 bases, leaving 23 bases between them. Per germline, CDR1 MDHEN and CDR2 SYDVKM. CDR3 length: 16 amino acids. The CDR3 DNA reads TGTGCCAGCAGCCAAAGCTCCAGGGGCAGCGGGCATGGCTACACCTTC. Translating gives CASSQSSRGSGHGYTF.

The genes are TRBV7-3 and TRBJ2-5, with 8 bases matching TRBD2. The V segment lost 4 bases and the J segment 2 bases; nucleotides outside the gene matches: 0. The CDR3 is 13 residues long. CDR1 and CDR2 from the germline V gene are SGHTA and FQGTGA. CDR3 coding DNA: TGTGCCAGCAGCTCGGGAGGGCAAGAGACCCAGTACTTC. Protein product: CASSSGGQETQYF. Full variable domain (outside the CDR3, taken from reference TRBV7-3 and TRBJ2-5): GAGVSQTPSNKVTEKGKYVELRCDPISGHTALYWYRQSLGQGPEFLIYFQGTGAADDSGLPNDRFFAVRPEGSVSTLKIQRTERGDSAVYLCASSSGGQETQYFGPGTRLLVL.

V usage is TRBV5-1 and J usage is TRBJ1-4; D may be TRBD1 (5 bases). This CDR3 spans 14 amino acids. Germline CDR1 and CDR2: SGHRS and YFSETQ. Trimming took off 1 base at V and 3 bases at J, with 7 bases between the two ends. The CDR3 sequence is CASSLWDSNEKLFF. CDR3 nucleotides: TGCGCCAGCAGCTTGTGGGACTCTAATGAAAAACTGTTTTTT.

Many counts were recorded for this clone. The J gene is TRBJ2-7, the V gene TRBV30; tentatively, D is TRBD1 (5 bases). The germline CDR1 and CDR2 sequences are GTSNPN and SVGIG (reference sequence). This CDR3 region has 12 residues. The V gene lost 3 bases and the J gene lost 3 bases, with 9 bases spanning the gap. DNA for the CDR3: TGTGCCTGGAGGGACACAAACTACGAGCAGTACTTC. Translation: CAWRDTNYEQYF.

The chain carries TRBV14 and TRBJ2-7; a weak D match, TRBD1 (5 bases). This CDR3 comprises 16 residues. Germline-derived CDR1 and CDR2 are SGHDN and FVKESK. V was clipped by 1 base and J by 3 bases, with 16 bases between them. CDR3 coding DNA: TGTGCCAGCAGCCAAGCAGGGCAAGGACCGAGCTACGAGCAGTACTTC. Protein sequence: CASSQAGQGPSYEQYF.

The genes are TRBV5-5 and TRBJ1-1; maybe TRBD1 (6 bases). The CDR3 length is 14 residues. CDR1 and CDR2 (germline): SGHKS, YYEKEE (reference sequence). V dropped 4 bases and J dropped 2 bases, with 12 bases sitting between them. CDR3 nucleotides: TGTGCCAGCAGCCTCACGACAGGTAACACTGAAGCTTTCTTT. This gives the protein CASSLTTGNTEAFF.

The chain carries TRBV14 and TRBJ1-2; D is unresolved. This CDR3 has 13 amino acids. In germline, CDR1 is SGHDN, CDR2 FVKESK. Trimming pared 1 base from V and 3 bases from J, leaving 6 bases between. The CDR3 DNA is TGTGCCAGCAGCCAAGGGCGGTACTATGGCTACACCTTC. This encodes CASSQGRYYGYTF.

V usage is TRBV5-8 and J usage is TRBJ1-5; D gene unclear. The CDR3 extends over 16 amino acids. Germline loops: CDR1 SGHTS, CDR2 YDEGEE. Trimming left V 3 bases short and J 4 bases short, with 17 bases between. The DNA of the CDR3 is TGTGCCAGCAGCTCACGTGGGCAGGCAGGTAATCAGCCCCAGCATTTT. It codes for CASSSRGQAGNQPQHF.

In nucleotides, the CDR3 is TGTGCCAGCAGTTCTATCCAGACAGGGGCCCTCTATGGCTACACCTTC. As protein: CASSSIQTGALYGYTF. The rearrangement links TRBV28 to TRBJ1-2; 8 positions agree with TRBD1. Germline V CDR1 and CDR2: MDHEN, SYDVKM. The CDR3 extends over 16 amino acids. V gave up 4 bases and J gave up 4 bases; unmatched junction bases: 11.

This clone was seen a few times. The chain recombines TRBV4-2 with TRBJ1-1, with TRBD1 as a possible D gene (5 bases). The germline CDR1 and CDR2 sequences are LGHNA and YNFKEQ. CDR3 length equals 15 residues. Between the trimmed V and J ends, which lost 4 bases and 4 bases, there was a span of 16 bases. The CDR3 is CASSPIRRDGTEAFF. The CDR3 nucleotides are TGTGCCAGCAGCCCAATCAGAAGGGACGGCACTGAAGCTTTCTTT.

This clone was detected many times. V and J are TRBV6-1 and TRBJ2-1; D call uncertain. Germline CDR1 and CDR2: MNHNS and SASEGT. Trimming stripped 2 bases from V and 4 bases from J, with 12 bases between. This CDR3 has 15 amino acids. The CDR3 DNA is TGTGCCAGCAGTGAATCAGGAGTCCAATACAATGAGCAGTTCTTC. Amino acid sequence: CASSESGVQYNEQFF.

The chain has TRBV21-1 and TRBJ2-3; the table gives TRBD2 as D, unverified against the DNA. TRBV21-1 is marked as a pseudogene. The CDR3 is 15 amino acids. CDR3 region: CASSNPREVADTQYF. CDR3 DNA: TGTGCCAGCAGCAATCCGCGGGAGGTGGCAGATACGCAGTATTTT.

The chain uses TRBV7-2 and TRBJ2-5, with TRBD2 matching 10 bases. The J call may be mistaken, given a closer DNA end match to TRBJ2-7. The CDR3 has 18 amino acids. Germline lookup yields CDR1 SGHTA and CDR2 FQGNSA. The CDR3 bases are TGTGCCAGCAGCTTAGAATTGACTAGCGGGCCTAGCTCCTACGAGCAGTACTTC. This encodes CASSLELTSGPSSYEQYF.

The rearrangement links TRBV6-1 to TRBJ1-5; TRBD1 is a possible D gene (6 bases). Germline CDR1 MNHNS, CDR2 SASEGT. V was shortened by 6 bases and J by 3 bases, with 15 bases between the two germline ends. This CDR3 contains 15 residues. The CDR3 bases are TGTGCCAGCAGCCCCAGGGGACTTATCAATCAGCCCCAGCATTTT. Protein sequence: CASSPRGLINQPQHF.

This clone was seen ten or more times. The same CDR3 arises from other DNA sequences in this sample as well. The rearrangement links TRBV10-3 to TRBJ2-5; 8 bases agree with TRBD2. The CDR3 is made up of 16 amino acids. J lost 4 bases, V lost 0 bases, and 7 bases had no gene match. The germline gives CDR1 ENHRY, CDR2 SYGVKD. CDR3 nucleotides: TGTGCCATCAGTGAGTCTGGAGCGGGAGAGGGAGAGACCCAGTACTTC. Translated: CAISESGAGEGETQYF.

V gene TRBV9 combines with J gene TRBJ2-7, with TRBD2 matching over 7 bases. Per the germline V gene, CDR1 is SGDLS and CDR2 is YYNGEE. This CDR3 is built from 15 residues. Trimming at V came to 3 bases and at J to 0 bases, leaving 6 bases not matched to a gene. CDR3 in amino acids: CASSDEASGSYEQYF. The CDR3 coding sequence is TGTGCCAGCAGCGATGAGGCTAGCGGCTCCTACGAGCAGTACTTC.

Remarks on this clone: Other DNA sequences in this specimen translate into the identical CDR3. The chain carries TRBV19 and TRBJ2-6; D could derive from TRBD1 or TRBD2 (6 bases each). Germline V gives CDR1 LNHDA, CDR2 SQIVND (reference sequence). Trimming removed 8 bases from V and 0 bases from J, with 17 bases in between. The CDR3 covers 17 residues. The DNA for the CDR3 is TGTGCCAGTCGGGGGCAGAACCAAGACTCTGGGGCCAACGTCCTGACTTTC. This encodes CASRGQNQDSGANVLTF.

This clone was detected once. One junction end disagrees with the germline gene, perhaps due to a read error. CDR3 loop: CASSTGQGGLF. In DNA, the CDR3 is TGTGCCAGCAGTACGGGACAGGGCGGACTCTTT. This sequence joins TRBV28 and TRBJ1-1; TRBD1 matches 9 bases. The germline gives CDR1 MDHEN, CDR2 SYDVKM. The CDR3 sequence is 11 residues long. The complete variable domain, with remaining parts taken from reference TRBV28 and TRBJ1-1, reads DVKVTQSSRYLVKRTGEKVFLECVQDMDHENMFWYRQDPGLGLRLIYFSYDVKMKEKGDIPEGYSVSREKKERFSLILESASTNQTSMYLCASSTGQGGLFGQGTRLTVV.

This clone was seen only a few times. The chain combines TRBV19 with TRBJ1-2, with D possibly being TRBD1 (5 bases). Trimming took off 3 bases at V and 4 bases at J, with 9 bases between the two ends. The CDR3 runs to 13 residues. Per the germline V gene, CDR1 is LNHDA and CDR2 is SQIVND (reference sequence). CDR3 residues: CASSMRGSYGYTF. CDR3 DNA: TGTGCCAGTAGTATGAGGGGATCCTATGGCTACACCTTC.

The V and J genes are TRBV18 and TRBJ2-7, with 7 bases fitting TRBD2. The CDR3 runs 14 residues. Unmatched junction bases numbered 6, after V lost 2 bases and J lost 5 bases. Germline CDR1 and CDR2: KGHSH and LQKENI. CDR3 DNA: TGTGCCAGCTCACCAGGTGGACTAGGCCACGAGCAGTACTTC. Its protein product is CASSPGGLGHEQYF. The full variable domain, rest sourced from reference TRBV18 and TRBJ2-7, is NAGVMQNPRHLVRRRGQEARLRCSPMKGHSHVYWYRQLPEEGLKFMVYLQKENIIDESGMPKERFSAEFPKEGPSILRIQQVVRGDSAAYFCASSPGGLGHEQYFGPGTRLTVT.

The CDR3 DNA is TGCGCCAGCAGGAGGGGTGCGGAGAACACTGAAGCTTTCTTT. Its protein product is CASRRGAENTEAFF. The chain joins TRBV10-2 to TRBJ1-1; D is perhaps TRBD1 (5 bases). Germline values: CDR1 WSHSY, CDR2 SAAADI. Deletions cut 6 bases from V and 1 base from J, with 12 bases between. This CDR3 has 14 amino acids.

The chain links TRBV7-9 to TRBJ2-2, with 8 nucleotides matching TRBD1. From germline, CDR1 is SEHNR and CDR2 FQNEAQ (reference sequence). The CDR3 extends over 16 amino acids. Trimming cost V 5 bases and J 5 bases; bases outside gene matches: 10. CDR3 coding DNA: TGTGCCAGCAGCCCCACGAGGACAGGGATAACCGGGGAGCTGTTTTTT. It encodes CASSPTRTGITGELFF.

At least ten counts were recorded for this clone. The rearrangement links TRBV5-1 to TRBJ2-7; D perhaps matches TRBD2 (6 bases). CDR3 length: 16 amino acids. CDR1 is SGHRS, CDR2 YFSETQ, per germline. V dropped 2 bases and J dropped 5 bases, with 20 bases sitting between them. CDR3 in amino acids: CASSLLPGASLHEQYF. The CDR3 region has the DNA TGCGCCAGCAGCTTACTACCGGGAGCTAGCCTCCACGAGCAGTACTTC.

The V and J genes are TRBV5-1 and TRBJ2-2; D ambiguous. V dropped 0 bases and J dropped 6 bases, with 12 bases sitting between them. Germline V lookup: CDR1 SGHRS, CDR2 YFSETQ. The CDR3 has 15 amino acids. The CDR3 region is CASSLGTTFAGELFF. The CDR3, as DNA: TGCGCCAGCAGCTTGGGGACCACGTTCGCCGGGGAGCTGTTTTTT.

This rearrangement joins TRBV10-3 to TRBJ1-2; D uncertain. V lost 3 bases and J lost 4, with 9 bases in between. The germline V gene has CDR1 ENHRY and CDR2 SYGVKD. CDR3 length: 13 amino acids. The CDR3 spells CAISEPGAYGYTF. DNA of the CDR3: TGTGCCATCAGTGAACCAGGAGCCTATGGCTACACCTTC.

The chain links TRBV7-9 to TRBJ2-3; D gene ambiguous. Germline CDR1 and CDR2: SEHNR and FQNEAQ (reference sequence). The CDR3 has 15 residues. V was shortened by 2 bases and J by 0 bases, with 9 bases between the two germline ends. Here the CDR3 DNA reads TGTGCCAGCAGCTTAAGGCTCTCCAGCACAGATACGCAGTATTTT. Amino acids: CASSLRLSSTDTQYF. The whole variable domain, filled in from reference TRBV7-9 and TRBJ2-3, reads DTGVSQNPRHKITKRGQNVTFRCDPISEHNRLYWYRQTLGQGPEFLTYFQNEAQLEKSRLLSDRFSAERPKGSFSTLEIQRTEQGDSAMYLCASSLRLSSTDTQYFGPGTRLTVL.

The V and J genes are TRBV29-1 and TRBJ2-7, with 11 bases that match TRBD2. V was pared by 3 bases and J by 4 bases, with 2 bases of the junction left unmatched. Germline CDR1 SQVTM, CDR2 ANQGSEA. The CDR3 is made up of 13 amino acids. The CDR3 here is CSVDGTSGYEQYF. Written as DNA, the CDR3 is TGCAGCGTTGACGGGACTAGCGGTTACGAGCAGTACTTC.

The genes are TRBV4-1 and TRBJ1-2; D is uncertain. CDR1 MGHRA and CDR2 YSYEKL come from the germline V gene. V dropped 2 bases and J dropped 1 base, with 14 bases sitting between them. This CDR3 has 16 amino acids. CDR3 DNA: TGCGCCAGCAGCCAACGGCAGTGGGCTAGTAACTATGGCTACACCTTC. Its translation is CASSQRQWASNYGYTF.